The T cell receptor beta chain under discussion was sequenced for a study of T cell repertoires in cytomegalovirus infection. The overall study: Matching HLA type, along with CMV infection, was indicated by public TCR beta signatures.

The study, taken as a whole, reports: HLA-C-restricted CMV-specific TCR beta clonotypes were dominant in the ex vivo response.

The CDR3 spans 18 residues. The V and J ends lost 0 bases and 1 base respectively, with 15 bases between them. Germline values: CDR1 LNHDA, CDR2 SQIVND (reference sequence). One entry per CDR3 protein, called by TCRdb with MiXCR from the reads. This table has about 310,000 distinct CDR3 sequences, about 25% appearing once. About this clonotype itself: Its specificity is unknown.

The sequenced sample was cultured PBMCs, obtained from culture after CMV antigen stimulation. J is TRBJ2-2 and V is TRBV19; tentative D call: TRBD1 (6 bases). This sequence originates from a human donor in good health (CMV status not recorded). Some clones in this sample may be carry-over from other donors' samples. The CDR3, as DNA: TGTGCCAGTAGTATAGACGTAGGGGGACCCTTGAACACCGGGGAGCTGTTTTTT. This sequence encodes CASSIDVGGPLNTGELFF.